The text below deals with one T cell receptor (beta chain). Germline assignment: CDR1 SEHNR and CDR2 FQNEAQ (reference sequence). This CDR3 is 14 amino acids long. Between the trimmed V and J ends, which lost 1 base and 3 bases, there was a span of 9 bases. TCRdb reanalysed the 5' RACE reads using MiXCR and keeps one entry per CDR3 protein. The sample consists of approximately 290,000 distinct CDR3 sequences, approximately 20% of them appearing once. The data derive from a study of T-cell memory formation after mild COVID-19. The TCR was taken from a man aged 18 to 30 who had mild COVID-19 (a few samples of this study predate the infection). Cell type and time point are not known. Sequencing was done on a sample of PBMCs or a T cell subset sorted from them (not recorded which). The J gene is TRBJ1-2, the V gene TRBV7-9; D remains unclear. CDR3 in DNA: TGTGCCAGCAGCTTAGGTCTCTTGGACTATGGCTACACCTTC. As protein: CASSLGLLDYGYTF.